The rows below give T cell receptor beta chains drawn from one sample of a study of T-cell memory formation after mild COVID-19. TCRdb reprocessed the 5' RACE reads via MiXCR and lists one record per CDR3 protein. Of around 410,000 distinct CDR3 sequences in the sample, around 22% were seen once. Sequenced sample: PBMCs or a T cell subset sorted from them (not recorded which). The receptors here all came from an adult woman who had mild COVID-19 (a few samples of this study predate the infection). Cell type and time point are not known. CDR3s include the opening cysteine and the closing phenylalanine or tryptophan. D genes are given only for firm matches. Where a row states a size, it is once, few, many or the class of an expanded clone; other rows omit it.

>-|TRBD1|TRBJ1-2|TRBV27
TGTGCCAGCTGCCGACAGGGTTTCGGGGATGGCTACACCTTC
CASCRQGFGDGYTF
>once|TRBD1|TRBJ1-4|TRBV11-2
TGTGCCAGCAGCTTTACAGGGGCGGCTAATGAAAAACTGTTTTTT
CASSFTGAANEKLFF
>-|-|TRBJ2-7|TRBV2
TGTGCCAGCAGTGGTTACGACCCGGGCAGCTCCTACGAGCAGTACTTC
CASSGYDPGSSYEQYF
>-|TRBD2|TRBJ2-1|TRBV7-6
TGTGCCAGCAGCCCCGGACTAGCGGGAGGGATTAGCTCCTACAATGAGCAGTTCTTC
CASSPGLAGGISSYNEQFF
>-|-|TRBJ2-7|TRBV18
TGTGCCAGCTCACCAATGACTGGTTCGTTTAACGAGCAGTACTTC
CASSPMTGSFNEQYF
>few|TRBD2|TRBJ2-3|TRBV6-5
TGTGCCAGCAGTACAGCGGGGGGGCCCACAGATACGCAGTATTTT
CASSTAGGPTDTQYF
>-|TRBD1|TRBJ1-2|TRBV5-6
TGTGCCAGCACATATTACACAGGGGATGGCTACACCTTC
CASTYYTGDGYTF
>-|-|TRBJ2-5|TRBV20-1
TGCAGTGCTAGGGACTTCACCCAAGAGACCCAGTACTTC
CSARDFTQETQYF
>few|TRBD1|TRBJ1-6|TRBV5-1
TGCGCCAGCAGCCCAGGACAGGGGGATTCACCCCTCCACTTT
CASSPGQGDSPLHF
>few|-|TRBJ2-2|TRBV7-9
TGTGCCAGCAGCTTAGCGGGAGCCCTCCCCGGGGAGCTGTTTTTT
CASSLAGALPGELFF
>few|-|TRBJ1-1|TRBV7-6
TGTGCCAGCAGCCCAGTTGGTGGGGTAAACACTGAAGCTTTCTTT
CASSPVGGVNTEAFF
>-|-|TRBJ1-3|TRBV7-2
TGTGCCAGCAGCTTAGTCGTTGGTTTTGCGTCTGGAAACACCATATATTTT
CASSLVVGFASGNTIYF
>-|TRBD1|TRBJ1-1|TRBV5-6
TGTGCCAGCAGAACCGGGACAGGGGCCCTGAACACTGAAGCTTTCTTT
CASRTGTGALNTEAFF
>few|TRBD2|TRBJ2-1|TRBV27
TGTGCCAGCAGTTACAGCGGGGGCCTCTCCTACAATGAGCAGTTCTTC
CASSYSGGLSYNEQFF
>few|-|TRBJ2-3|TRBV6-1
TGTGCCAGCAGTGAACCCTTATTTCCAGATACGCAGTATTTT
CASSEPLFPDTQYF
>-|-|TRBJ1-3|TRBV24-1
TGTGCCACCCGGGGGGCGTCTGGAAACACCATATATTTT
CATRGASGNTIYF
>few|-|TRBJ2-2|TRBV7-9
TGTGCCAGCAGTCCCCGGGACTCTAACACCGGGGAGCTGTTTTTT
CASSPRDSNTGELFF
>many|-|TRBJ2-1|TRBV12-3/TRBV12-4
TGTGCCAGCAGTTTAGGGCGGAGCGGTGCCTACAATGAGCAGTTCTTC
CASSLGRSGAYNEQFF
>few|TRBD1|TRBJ2-7|TRBV10-3
TGTGCCATCAGTGACTCTCCTACAGGGGTGATGAGTGAGCAGTACTTC
CAISDSPTGVMSEQYF
>many|-|TRBJ1-1|TRBV9
TGTGCCAGCAGCGTAGCTATAGGGGCCTCTGAAGCTTTCTTT
CASSVAIGASEAFF
>-|TRBD1|TRBJ1-1|TRBV4-1
TGCGCCAGCAGCCAAGACCCAACTCCCCTCCCGGGACAGATTACGATGAACACTGAAGCTTTCTTT
CASSQDPTPLPGQITMNTEAFF
>-|-|TRBJ2-5|TRBV9
TGTGCCAGCAGCGTAGACGGTGGTTCCCGGGGGGAGACCCAGTACTTC
CASSVDGGSRGETQYF
>few|TRBD1|TRBJ2-4|TRBV7-9
TGTGCCAGCAGCACGGACAGGGGGCCAGGCAAAAACATTCAGTACTTC
CASSTDRGPGKNIQYF
>few|-|TRBJ2-7|TRBV25-1
TGTGCCACCCGAGCCCCCCACGAGCAGTACTTC
CATRAPHEQYF
>-|-|TRBJ2-1|TRBV2
TGTGCCAGCCAGGTGGAGGAGGTCAATGAGCAGTTCTTC
CASQVEEVNEQFF
>-|TRBD2|TRBJ2-1|TRBV2
TGTGCCAGCATAGCGGGGAAATACAATGAGCAGTTCTTC
CASIAGKYNEQFF
>-|-|TRBJ1-2|TRBV29-1
TGCAGCGTTGAAGAAGTAGCAGGGTTCGGTTATAGCTACACCTTC
CSVEEVAGFGYSYTF
>-|-|TRBJ1-1|TRBV4-3
TGCGCCAGCAGCCAAAGTCCGGCGGGCGTGGACACTGAAGCTTTCTTT
CASSQSPAGVDTEAFF
>-|TRBD2|TRBJ2-3|TRBV7-3
TGTGCCAGCAGCTCCTTAGCGGGGGAGACAGATACGCAGTATTTT
CASSSLAGETDTQYF